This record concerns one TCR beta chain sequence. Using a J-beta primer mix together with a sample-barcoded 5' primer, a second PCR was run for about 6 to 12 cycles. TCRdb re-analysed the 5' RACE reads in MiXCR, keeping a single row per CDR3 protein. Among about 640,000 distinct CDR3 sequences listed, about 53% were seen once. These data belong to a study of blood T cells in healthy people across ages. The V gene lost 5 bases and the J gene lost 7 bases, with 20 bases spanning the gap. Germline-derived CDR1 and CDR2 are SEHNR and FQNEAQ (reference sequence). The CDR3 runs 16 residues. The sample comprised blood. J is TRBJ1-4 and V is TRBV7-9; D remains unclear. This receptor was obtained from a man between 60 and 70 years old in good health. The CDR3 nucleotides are TGTGCCAGCAGCCCAAAGGGCCTTTTGCCACCTGAAAAACTGTTTTTT. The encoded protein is CASSPKGLLPPEKLFF.